These T cell receptor beta chains were read from a single sample in a study of lymphopenia after photon versus proton radiotherapy. TCRdb keeps only in-frame clones here, not all; method: immunoSEQ multiplex PCR. The table records over 50,000 clones, 70% to 90% of them present only once. The source was peripheral blood, collected from a patient treated with photon-based radiotherapy. The receptor set was obtained from a man aged 40-49 years with gastric cancer. Both conserved end residues are part of each CDR3. The D gene is left open where the match is weak. Clone size is stated in some rows and not others, as once, few, many or a class when expanded.

TRBV11-1,TRBJ1-1,.,TRBD1,TGTGCCAGCAGCTGGGACAGGGGGAAGGGTGAAGCTTTCTTT,CASSWDRGKGEAFF
TRBV11-2,TRBJ1-2,.,.,TGTGCCAGCAGCTTATGGGGTCAGGTCGGGAGCGGCTACACCTTC,CASSLWGQVGSGYTF
TRBV9,TRBJ1-6,once,.,TGTGCCAGCAACCTGGGGGGGACGGGGAATTCACCCCTCCACTTT,CASNLGGTGNSPLHF
TRBV19,TRBJ2-2,.,TRBD2,TGTGCCAGTAGACCGCGGGGGGGCCGGGTGGAGAACACCGGGGAGCTGTTTTTT,CASRPRGGRVENTGELFF
TRBV5-6,TRBJ1-6,.,TRBD1,TGTGCCAGCAGCTTGTGGGGACAGGGTAATTCACCCCTCCACTTT,CASSLWGQGNSPLHF
TRBV9,TRBJ1-2,.,.,TGTGCCAGTAGCCCGACAGTAAACTATGGCTACACCTTC,CASSPTVNYGYTF
TRBV5-1,TRBJ2-3,once,TRBD1,TGCGCCAGCAGCTTGTTGACAGGGGCAGATACGCAGTATTTT,CASSLLTGADTQYF
TRBV19,TRBJ2-3,.,TRBD1,TGTGCCAGTAGCGGGGACAGCCAAACTAGCACAGATACGCAGTATTTT,CASSGDSQTSTDTQYF
TRBV2,TRBJ1-1,.,.,TGTGCCAGCAGTACAGGGTACACTGAAGCTTTCTTT,CASSTGYTEAFF
TRBV18,TRBJ2-5,.,.,TGTGCCAGCTCATCTCTTGCGGGGCAAGAGACCCAGTACTTC,CASSSLAGQETQYF
TRBV19,TRBJ1-2,few,.,TGTGCCAGTAGTACCGGACAGTACTATGGCTACACCTTC,CASSTGQYYGYTF
TRBV12-5,TRBJ2-1,once,TRBD2,TGTGCTAGTGGATACGTAGCGGGGGGCTACAATGAGCAGTTCTTC,CASGYVAGGYNEQFF
TRBV4-3,TRBJ1-6,.,.,TGCGCCAGCAGCCAAGGGATAGGGGCCCCCCTCCACTTT,CASSQGIGAPLHF
TRBV18,TRBJ2-5,.,.,TGTGCCAGCTCACCACGCCTCCAAGAGACCCAGTACTTC,CASSPRLQETQYF
TRBV7-2,TRBJ1-3,.,.,TGTGCCAGCAGCCCCGGGATTACTATATATTTT,CASSPGITIYF
TRBV6-5,TRBJ1-1,.,.,TGTGCCAGCAGTTACAACGACTACACTGAAGCTTTCTTT,CASSYNDYTEAFF
TRBV28,TRBJ2-7,.,TRBD1,TGTGCCAGCAGTGGACAAATCGCCAGAAGGGGGCACGAGCAGTACTTC,CASSGQIARRGHEQYF
TRBV9,TRBJ1-2,.,.,TGTGCCAGCAGCGGCTCTCGGGGGGCTCGATATGGCTACACCTTC,CASSGSRGARYGYTF
TRBV10-3,TRBJ2-3,once,.,TGTGCCATCCAACCAGGGGCCGCATCTACTACCGGCACAGATACGCAGTATTTT,CAIQPGAASTTGTDTQYF
TRBV5-1,TRBJ2-3,.,.,TGCGCCAGCAGCTTGGAAGGTGGGGATACGCAGTATTTT,CASSLEGGDTQYF
TRBV14,TRBJ1-4,few,.,TGTGCCAGCAGCCAAAAACAGGGTGCTGGTGAAAAACTGTTTTTT,CASSQKQGAGEKLFF
TRBV19,TRBJ1-6,.,TRBD1,TGTGCCAGTACCGAATCCCAGGGGGCAAATTCACCCCTCCACTTT,CASTESQGANSPLHF
TRBV7-2,TRBJ1-2,.,.,TGTGCCAGCAGTTTTGGGGGCTATGGCTACACCTTC,CASSFGGYGYTF
TRBV5-1,TRBJ1-2,.,.,TGCGCCAGCAGCTTGGAGCCAGCGAACTATGGCTACACCTTC,CASSLEPANYGYTF
TRBV6-5,TRBJ1-2,once,.,TGTGCCAGCAGTTACTCCTCACAGGGCGGGAAGGGCTACACCTTC,CASSYSSQGGKGYTF
TRBV4-1,TRBJ2-7,.,.,TGCGCCAGCAGCCACGCGGAGAGCAGGGGTCTCTACGAGCAGTACTTC,CASSHAESRGLYEQYF
TRBV6-5,TRBJ1-3,.,TRBD1,TGTGCCAGCACCCAACAGGGGGCGGATGGAAACACCATATATTTT,CASTQQGADGNTIYF
TRBV10-3,TRBJ2-1,.,TRBD2,TGTGCCATCAGTGGGACTCTAGCGGGTAACAATGAGCAGTTCTTC,CAISGTLAGNNEQFF
TRBV5-6,TRBJ1-1,.,.,TGTGCCAGCAGCCCCGACATCGGTGGGAACACTGAAGCTTTCTTT,CASSPDIGGNTEAFF
TRBV2,TRBJ1-1,.,.,TGTGCCAGCAGCCAACAGGGTGGGGTCACTGAAGCTTTCTTT,CASSQQGGVTEAFF
TRBV10-3,TRBJ2-7,.,.,TGTGCCATCAGACAGACTTACGAGCAGTACTTC,CAIRQTYEQYF
TRBV7-8,TRBJ2-7,.,.,TGTGCCAGCAGCTTACCTCCCGGCGAGCAGTACTTC,CASSLPPGEQYF
TRBV30,TRBJ1-5,.,.,TGTGCCTGGAGTGCCGGTAGCAATCAGCCCCAGCATTTT,CAWSAGSNQPQHF
TRBV7-3,TRBJ2-5,.,TRBD1,TGTGCCAGCAGCCCGGGACAGGGGATGCAAGAGACCCAGTACTTC,CASSPGQGMQETQYF
TRBV5-5,TRBJ1-3,.,.,TGTGCCAGCAGCTTGAGCAGGAGCTCTGGAAACACCATATATTTT,CASSLSRSSGNTIYF
TRBV6-1,TRBJ1-1,.,.,TGTGCCAGCAGTGAAGGGTTGATGAACACTGAAGCTTTCTTT,CASSEGLMNTEAFF
TRBV21-1,TRBJ2-7,.,.,TGTGCCAGCAGCAAAGTTTTAGGGGGAGGGTACGAGCAGTACTTC,CASSKVLGGGYEQYF
TRBV18,TRBJ2-7,.,TRBD1,TGTGCCAGCTCACCGGGACAGGGGTCCTACGAGCAGTACTTC,CASSPGQGSYEQYF
TRBV5-1,TRBJ1-4,.,.,TGCGCCAGCACGGTGGGGGGGACTAATGAAAAACTGTTTTTT,CASTVGGTNEKLFF
TRBV7-6,TRBJ2-2,.,TRBD1,TGTGCCAGCAGCCCCGGGACAGGGGGCGTTAGCGGGGAGCTGTTTTTT,CASSPGTGGVSGELFF
TRBV9,TRBJ1-1,.,.,TGTGCCAGCAGCGTTGGAGGGATGGAGACTGAAGCTTTCTTT,CASSVGGMETEAFF
TRBV10-3,TRBJ2-7,once,.,TGTGCCACCTCAGGAGGGATCAACGAGCAGTACTTC,CATSGGINEQYF
TRBV30,TRBJ1-2,.,.,TGTGCCTGGAGTCTCACGGGGGCAGGAGGCTACACCTTC,CAWSLTGAGGYTF
TRBV6-1,TRBJ2-1,.,TRBD2,TGTGCCAGCAGTTCCCTGACGGGGGGGTACAATGAGCAGTTCTTC,CASSSLTGGYNEQFF
TRBV7-9,TRBJ1-5,once,.,TGTGCCAGCAGCTTAGGCAGGTCAGATCAGCCCCAGCATTTT,CASSLGRSDQPQHF
TRBV5-6,TRBJ1-2,.,.,TGTGCCAGCAGCCCGGGGACGGCCTATGGCTACACCTTC,CASSPGTAYGYTF
TRBV18,TRBJ1-1,.,.,TGTGCCAGCTCATCTCAGGAGGGGAACACTGAAGCTTTCTTT,CASSSQEGNTEAFF
TRBV7-2,TRBJ1-2,.,TRBD1,TGTGCCAGCAGCTTAGCGGGACAGGGGAGCTACACCTTC,CASSLAGQGSYTF
TRBV29-1,TRBJ1-3,.,.,TGCAGCGCGTACAGCCAGAGCTCTGGAAACACCATATATTTT,CSAYSQSSGNTIYF